Below, 5 T cell receptor beta chains from the same sample are listed, as sequenced in a study of cytomegalovirus exposure and HLA in healthy donors. The PCR employed 60 Vbeta primers together with 13 Jbeta primers. Repertoires were generated with immunoSEQ multiplex PCR, while TCRdb's copy carries only in-frame clones and drops some. The sample consists of approximately 100,000 clones, roughly four fifths of them appearing once. The source material was PBMCs. The receptors stem from a male donor in good health and CMV-seropositive.

The V call is TRBV25-1, the J call TRBJ2-1; 11 positions agree with TRBD2. Germline V gene lookup returns CDR1 MGHDK and CDR2 SYGVNS. The V and J ends lost 5 bases and 9 bases, in that order; junction bases with no gene match: 6. CDR3 length equals 14 residues. The CDR3 loop reads CASSIAGGPGEQFF. The DNA for the CDR3 is TGTGCCAGCAGTATAGCGGGGGGGCCAGGTGAGCAGTTCTTC.

The chain links TRBV5-6 to TRBJ1-6, with TRBD1 matching 9 bases. Losses at the gene ends were 5 bases for V and 6 bases for J; bases not matched to a gene: 6. This CDR3 spans 15 amino acids. Germline CDR1 SGHDT, CDR2 YYEEEE. The CDR3 sequence: CASSSGTGSNSPLHF. The CDR3 coding sequence is TGTGCCAGCAGTTCCGGGACAGGGAGTAATTCACCCCTCCACTTT.

The rearrangement joins TRBV5-1 to TRBJ2-3; tentatively, D is TRBD1 (5 bases). Germline lookup yields CDR1 SGHRS and CDR2 YFSETQ. V dropped 7 bases and J dropped 2 bases, with 14 bases sitting between them. The CDR3 contains 14 residues. The CDR3 DNA follows: TGCGCCAGCTCAAGAGACAGACCCACAGATACGCAGTATTTT. This codes for CASSRDRPTDTQYF.

This clone was picked up a small number of times. CDR3 in amino acids: CASSLLSGDSNQPQHF. The CDR3 DNA follows: TGTGCCAGCAGCTTGCTTTCAGGGGATAGCAATCAGCCCCAGCATTTT. The genes are TRBV5-4 and TRBJ1-5; possibly TRBD1 for D (6 bases). The CDR3 is 16 residues long. CDR1 and CDR2 (germline): SGHNT, YYREEE (reference sequence). Trimming cost V 1 base and J 0 bases, with 11 bases left between them.

The table lists this clone with a few counts. J is TRBJ1-5 and V is TRBV6-5; D is possibly TRBD1 (6 bases). Germline CDR1 reads MNHEY; CDR2 reads SVGAGI. V was trimmed by 6 bases and J by 3 bases, leaving 9 bases between them. The CDR3 runs to 13 residues. Here the CDR3 DNA reads TGTGCCAGCAGGGACAGAGACAATCAGCCCCAGCATTTT. Translating gives CASRDRDNQPQHF.